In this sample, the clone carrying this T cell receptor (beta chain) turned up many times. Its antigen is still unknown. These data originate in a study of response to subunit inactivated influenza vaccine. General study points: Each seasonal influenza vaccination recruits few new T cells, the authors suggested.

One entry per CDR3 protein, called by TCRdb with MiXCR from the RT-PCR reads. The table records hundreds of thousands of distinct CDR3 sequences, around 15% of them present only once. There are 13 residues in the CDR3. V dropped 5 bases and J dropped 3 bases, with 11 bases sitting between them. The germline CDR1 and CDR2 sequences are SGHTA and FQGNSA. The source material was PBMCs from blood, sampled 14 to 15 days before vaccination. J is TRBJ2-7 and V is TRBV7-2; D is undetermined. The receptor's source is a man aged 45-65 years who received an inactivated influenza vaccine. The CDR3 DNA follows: TGTGCCAGCAGCACAGACCCAAACTACGAGCAGTACTTC. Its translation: CASSTDPNYEQYF.